A selection of T cell receptor beta chains follows, all from one sample in a study of PD-1 blockade in classical Hodgkin lymphoma. Method: immunoSEQ multiplex PCR; TCRdb's copy keeps in-frame clones and lacks some. This sample has roughly 60,000 clones, with about 90% found just once. Sequencing used peripheral blood mononuclear cells (PBMCs), obtained before the fourth cycle of nivolumab. These receptors were taken from a human donor with classical Hodgkin lymphoma. Each CDR3 is given with its conserved first and last residue. Fields, in order: J gene, CDR3 length, clone size, D gene, V gene, CDR3 protein, CDR3 DNA. D genes are given only for firm matches. Size tells how often a clone was seen (once, few, many) or the class of an expanded clone, and some rows leave it out.

J gene: TRBJ1-1
CDR3 length: 15
clone size: -
D gene: -
V gene: TRBV10-3
CDR3 protein: CAISPSTTFGAEAFF
CDR3 DNA: TGTGCCATCAGCCCCTCGACGACGTTCGGCGCTGAAGCTTTCTTT

J gene: TRBJ1-5
CDR3 length: 14
clone size: few
D gene: TRBD1
V gene: TRBV27
CDR3 protein: CASSLGQGYQPQHF
CDR3 DNA: TGTGCCAGCAGTTTGGGACAGGGGTACCAGCCCCAGCATTTT

J gene: TRBJ2-7
CDR3 length: 17
clone size: -
D gene: -
V gene: TRBV14
CDR3 protein: CASSQVEGGPLSYEQYF
CDR3 DNA: TGTGCCAGCAGCCAAGTGGAGGGGGGGCCTCTCTCCTACGAGCAGTACTTC

J gene: TRBJ1-2
CDR3 length: 14
clone size: -
D gene: -
V gene: TRBV4-1
CDR3 protein: CASSQDLGNYGYTF
CDR3 DNA: TGCGCCAGCAGCCAAGATCTCGGTAACTATGGCTACACCTTC

J gene: TRBJ1-4
CDR3 length: 12
clone size: once
D gene: -
V gene: TRBV28
CDR3 protein: CASSLRDEKLFF
CDR3 DNA: TGTGCCAGCAGTTTACGGGACGAAAAACTGTTTTTT

J gene: TRBJ1-4
CDR3 length: 16
clone size: -
D gene: -
V gene: TRBV27
CDR3 protein: CASSPRTGPTNEKLFF
CDR3 DNA: TGTGCCAGCAGTCCGCGGACCGGGCCCACTAATGAAAAACTGTTTTTT

J gene: TRBJ2-1
CDR3 length: 16
clone size: -
D gene: TRBD2
V gene: TRBV4-2
CDR3 protein: CASSPRAAGEFREQFF
CDR3 DNA: TGTGCCAGCAGCCCCCGGGCAGCGGGGGAATTTCGCGAGCAGTTCTTC

J gene: TRBJ1-2
CDR3 length: 15
clone size: -
D gene: -
V gene: TRBV14
CDR3 protein: CASSQVLSGAGGYTF
CDR3 DNA: TGTGCCAGCAGCCAAGTTTTATCAGGGGCGGGTGGCTACACCTTC

J gene: TRBJ2-7
CDR3 length: 13
clone size: -
D gene: TRBD1
V gene: TRBV29-1
CDR3 protein: CSVSGQGFHEQYF
CDR3 DNA: TGCAGCGTCTCGGGACAGGGGTTCCACGAGCAGTACTTC

J gene: TRBJ2-5
CDR3 length: 12
clone size: -
D gene: -
V gene: TRBV2
CDR3 protein: CASMWRQETQYF
CDR3 DNA: TGTGCCAGCATGTGGCGGCAAGAGACCCAGTACTTC

J gene: TRBJ1-3
CDR3 length: 13
clone size: -
D gene: -
V gene: TRBV10-3
CDR3 protein: CAISEQGGNTIYF
CDR3 DNA: TGTGCCATCAGTGAGCAGGGAGGAAACACCATATATTTT

J gene: TRBJ2-7
CDR3 length: 13
clone size: -
D gene: -
V gene: TRBV11-2
CDR3 protein: CASSLVGVYEQYF
CDR3 DNA: TGTGCCAGCAGCTTGGTAGGAGTTTACGAGCAGTACTTC

J gene: TRBJ2-7
CDR3 length: 15
clone size: -
D gene: TRBD1
V gene: TRBV6-6
CDR3 protein: CASSLFRGPRNEQYF
CDR3 DNA: TGTGCCAGCAGTCTGTTCAGGGGGCCTAGGAACGAGCAGTACTTC

J gene: TRBJ1-3
CDR3 length: 18
clone size: -
D gene: -
V gene: TRBV28
CDR3 protein: CASSLGWGAEGSGNTIYF
CDR3 DNA: TGTGCCAGCAGTTTAGGTTGGGGGGCCGAGGGCTCTGGAAACACCATATATTTT

J gene: TRBJ2-3
CDR3 length: 19
clone size: -
D gene: TRBD2
V gene: TRBV5-6
CDR3 protein: CASRQVRVAGGPGTDTQYF
CDR3 DNA: TGTGCCAGCAGACAAGTCCGGGTAGCGGGGGGCCCCGGCACAGATACGCAGTATTTT

J gene: TRBJ2-7
CDR3 length: 15
clone size: -
D gene: -
V gene: TRBV11-1
CDR3 protein: CASSSSMGGSHEQYF
CDR3 DNA: TGTGCCAGCAGCTCATCCATGGGCGGGTCCCACGAGCAGTACTTC

J gene: TRBJ1-5
CDR3 length: 13
clone size: -
D gene: -
V gene: TRBV5-8
CDR3 protein: CASSQDFNQPQHF
CDR3 DNA: TGTGCCAGCAGCCAGGATTTCAATCAGCCCCAGCATTTT

J gene: TRBJ2-7
CDR3 length: 15
clone size: -
D gene: -
V gene: TRBV5-5
CDR3 protein: CASSPAEGSSYEQYF
CDR3 DNA: TGTGCCAGCAGCCCGGCCGAGGGTAGCTCCTACGAGCAGTACTTC

J gene: TRBJ1-5
CDR3 length: 14
clone size: -
D gene: -
V gene: TRBV9
CDR3 protein: CASSVGGGDQPQHF
CDR3 DNA: TGTGCCAGCAGCGTAGGTGGAGGGGATCAGCCCCAGCATTTT

J gene: TRBJ2-1
CDR3 length: 14
clone size: -
D gene: TRBD2
V gene: TRBV19
CDR3 protein: CATMSGGGPLKQFF
CDR3 DNA: TGTGCCACCATGAGCGGGGGTGGACCCCTCAAGCAGTTCTTC

J gene: TRBJ1-5
CDR3 length: 13
clone size: once
D gene: TRBD1
V gene: TRBV7-8
CDR3 protein: CASSLPGGQPQHF
CDR3 DNA: TGTGCCAGCAGCTTACCAGGGGGTCAGCCCCAGCATTTT

J gene: TRBJ1-1
CDR3 length: 13
clone size: -
D gene: -
V gene: TRBV25-1
CDR3 protein: CASSDGGLVEAFF
CDR3 DNA: TGTGCCAGCTCGGACGGAGGACTTGTTGAAGCTTTCTTT

J gene: TRBJ2-2
CDR3 length: 14
clone size: -
D gene: TRBD1
V gene: TRBV4-1
CDR3 protein: CASSRGDRTGELFF
CDR3 DNA: TGCGCCAGCAGCCGAGGGGACAGGACCGGGGAGCTGTTTTTT

J gene: TRBJ2-7
CDR3 length: 14
clone size: -
D gene: -
V gene: TRBV10-3
CDR3 protein: CATYPDRSSYEQYF
CDR3 DNA: TGTGCCACCTACCCCGACAGGAGCTCCTACGAGCAGTACTTC

J gene: TRBJ2-2
CDR3 length: 16
clone size: -
D gene: -
V gene: TRBV15
CDR3 protein: CATSREVAANTGELFF
CDR3 DNA: TGTGCCACCAGCAGAGAGGTAGCGGCGAACACCGGGGAGCTGTTTTTT

J gene: TRBJ1-3
CDR3 length: 17
clone size: -
D gene: -
V gene: TRBV4-1
CDR3 protein: CASSQDLSEGPGNTIYF
CDR3 DNA: TGCGCCAGCAGCCAAGATCTAAGCGAAGGGCCTGGAAACACCATATATTTT

J gene: TRBJ2-5
CDR3 length: 16
clone size: -
D gene: -
V gene: TRBV29-1
CDR3 protein: CSVELWRGALKETQYF
CDR3 DNA: TGCAGCGTTGAACTGTGGAGGGGGGCCTTAAAAGAGACCCAGTACTTC

J gene: TRBJ2-3
CDR3 length: 14
clone size: -
D gene: TRBD1
V gene: TRBV7-9
CDR3 protein: CASSSGQSTDTQYF
CDR3 DNA: TGTGCCAGCAGCTCGGGACAGAGCACAGATACGCAGTATTTT

J gene: TRBJ1-4
CDR3 length: 14
clone size: -
D gene: -
V gene: TRBV11-2
CDR3 protein: CASSLQAENEKLFF
CDR3 DNA: TGTGCCAGCAGCTTACAGGCAGAAAATGAAAAACTGTTTTTT

J gene: TRBJ2-1
CDR3 length: 15
clone size: -
D gene: TRBD2
V gene: TRBV19
CDR3 protein: CAVSLSSGGAIEQFF
CDR3 DNA: TGTGCCGTCTCTCTATCTAGCGGGGGGGCAATTGAGCAGTTCTTC

J gene: TRBJ2-2
CDR3 length: 14
clone size: -
D gene: -
V gene: TRBV6-1
CDR3 protein: CASSGTGEPGELFF
CDR3 DNA: TGTGCCAGCAGTGGGACGGGGGAGCCCGGGGAGCTGTTTTTT

J gene: TRBJ2-2
CDR3 length: 17
clone size: -
D gene: -
V gene: TRBV9
CDR3 protein: CASSVERGAPNTGELFF
CDR3 DNA: TGTGCCAGCAGCGTAGAGAGAGGGGCCCCGAACACCGGGGAGCTGTTTTTT

J gene: TRBJ2-1
CDR3 length: 15
clone size: -
D gene: -
V gene: TRBV7-6
CDR3 protein: CASSLEGFVYNEQFF
CDR3 DNA: TGTGCCAGCAGCTTAGAAGGGTTCGTTTACAATGAGCAGTTCTTC

J gene: TRBJ2-2
CDR3 length: 12
clone size: -
D gene: -
V gene: TRBV5-1
CDR3 protein: CASSFLHGELFF
CDR3 DNA: TGCGCCAGCAGCTTCCTTCACGGGGAGCTGTTTTTT

J gene: TRBJ1-3
CDR3 length: 16
clone size: -
D gene: -
V gene: TRBV19
CDR3 protein: CASNWGQRSSGNTIYF
CDR3 DNA: TGTGCCAGTAACTGGGGGCAGCGGAGCTCTGGAAACACCATATATTTT

J gene: TRBJ2-7
CDR3 length: 13
clone size: -
D gene: TRBD2
V gene: TRBV30
CDR3 protein: CAWSVASGAEQYF
CDR3 DNA: TGTGCCTGGAGTGTGGCTAGCGGGGCCGAGCAGTACTTC

J gene: TRBJ2-1
CDR3 length: 17
clone size: few
D gene: TRBD2
V gene: TRBV27
CDR3 protein: CASSLSGATSGDNEQFF
CDR3 DNA: TGTGCCAGCAGTTTATCAGGGGCGACTAGCGGAGACAATGAGCAGTTCTTC

J gene: TRBJ2-7
CDR3 length: 15
clone size: -
D gene: -
V gene: TRBV4-1
CDR3 protein: CASSQERIGDYEQYF
CDR3 DNA: TGCGCCAGCAGCCAAGAGCGGATAGGGGACTACGAGCAGTACTTC

J gene: TRBJ2-5
CDR3 length: 16
clone size: -
D gene: -
V gene: TRBV5-6
CDR3 protein: CASSRAFEAGEETQYF
CDR3 DNA: TGTGCCAGCAGCCGGGCCTTTGAGGCCGGCGAAGAGACCCAGTACTTC

J gene: TRBJ2-3
CDR3 length: 14
clone size: -
D gene: -
V gene: TRBV4-1
CDR3 protein: CASSQGVFVDTQYF
CDR3 DNA: TGCGCCAGCAGCCAAGGTGTGTTTGTAGATACGCAGTATTTT

J gene: TRBJ2-2
CDR3 length: 13
clone size: -
D gene: -
V gene: TRBV6-5
CDR3 protein: CASSGTETGELFF
CDR3 DNA: TGTGCCAGCAGTGGGACTGAAACCGGGGAGCTGTTTTTT

J gene: TRBJ2-3
CDR3 length: 15
clone size: -
D gene: TRBD2
V gene: TRBV5-6
CDR3 protein: CASSPPPGGTDTQYF
CDR3 DNA: TGTGCCAGCAGCCCCCCCCCGGGGGGAACAGATACGCAGTATTTT

J gene: TRBJ2-3
CDR3 length: 11
clone size: -
D gene: -
V gene: TRBV5-1
CDR3 protein: CASSFMDTQYF
CDR3 DNA: TGCGCCAGCAGCTTTATGGATACGCAGTATTTT

J gene: TRBJ2-6
CDR3 length: 14
clone size: -
D gene: -
V gene: TRBV7-9
CDR3 protein: CASSLGSGANVLTF
CDR3 DNA: TGTGCCAGCAGCTTAGGATCTGGGGCCAACGTCCTGACTTTC

J gene: TRBJ1-3
CDR3 length: 15
clone size: -
D gene: -
V gene: TRBV6-5
CDR3 protein: CASSHTGGTGNTIYF
CDR3 DNA: TGTGCCAGCAGCCATACCGGGGGAACAGGAAACACCATATATTTT

J gene: TRBJ2-3
CDR3 length: 16
clone size: -
D gene: -
V gene: TRBV7-3
CDR3 protein: CASSLHRTTSTDTQYF
CDR3 DNA: TGTGCCAGCAGCCTCCACAGGACCACTAGCACAGATACGCAGTATTTT

J gene: TRBJ1-3
CDR3 length: 14
clone size: -
D gene: -
V gene: TRBV6-1
CDR3 protein: CASSGRGTGNTIYF
CDR3 DNA: TGTGCCAGCAGTGGTAGGGGTACGGGAAACACCATATATTTT

J gene: TRBJ2-3
CDR3 length: 13
clone size: -
D gene: -
V gene: TRBV11-2
CDR3 protein: CASSLAFTDTQYF
CDR3 DNA: TGTGCCAGCAGCTTAGCGTTTACAGATACGCAGTATTTT

J gene: TRBJ2-2
CDR3 length: 12
clone size: once
D gene: -
V gene: TRBV19
CDR3 protein: CASNGGRGELFF
CDR3 DNA: TGTGCCAGTAATGGTGGGCGAGGGGAGCTGTTTTTT

J gene: TRBJ2-2
CDR3 length: 15
clone size: once
D gene: -
V gene: TRBV19
CDR3 protein: CASRPAGPEVGELFF
CDR3 DNA: TGTGCCAGTAGACCTGCCGGGCCCGAGGTCGGGGAGCTGTTTTTT

J gene: TRBJ2-1
CDR3 length: 18
clone size: -
D gene: -
V gene: TRBV7-9
CDR3 protein: CASGPDEGVQIRYNEQFF
CDR3 DNA: TGTGCCAGCGGTCCGGACGAAGGGGTCCAAATCCGATACAATGAGCAGTTCTTC

J gene: TRBJ1-2
CDR3 length: 13
clone size: -
D gene: -
V gene: TRBV28
CDR3 protein: CASSLQGISAYTF
CDR3 DNA: TGTGCCAGCAGTTTACAGGGGATTAGTGCCTACACCTTC

J gene: TRBJ1-1
CDR3 length: 13
clone size: -
D gene: -
V gene: TRBV2
CDR3 protein: CAINTGGATEAFF
CDR3 DNA: TGTGCCATTAACACAGGAGGGGCCACTGAAGCTTTCTTT

J gene: TRBJ1-2
CDR3 length: 15
clone size: -
D gene: TRBD1
V gene: TRBV19
CDR3 protein: CASTPHRGRRDGYTF
CDR3 DNA: TGTGCCAGTACCCCCCACAGGGGACGGAGGGATGGCTACACCTTC

J gene: TRBJ1-1
CDR3 length: 13
clone size: -
D gene: TRBD1
V gene: TRBV10-2
CDR3 protein: CASSLGTGPEAFF
CDR3 DNA: TGCGCCAGCAGCCTCGGGACAGGCCCTGAAGCTTTCTTT

J gene: TRBJ1-6
CDR3 length: 15
clone size: -
D gene: -
V gene: TRBV30
CDR3 protein: CAWTPSAREISPLHF
CDR3 DNA: TGTGCCTGGACCCCCTCGGCCCGGGAGATTTCACCCCTCCACTTT

J gene: TRBJ2-2
CDR3 length: 16
clone size: -
D gene: -
V gene: TRBV27
CDR3 protein: CASSLAGAFGTGELFF
CDR3 DNA: TGTGCCAGCAGTTTGGCCGGGGCCTTCGGCACCGGGGAGCTGTTTTTT